Described below is a single TCR beta chain sequence and its context. While infection was still active, Seattle patients were enrolled and then followed longitudinally. This sample stems from a study of blood T cell repertoires in COVID-19. Study in general: T cells, B-cell-depleted T cells, or PBMCs supplied cDNA or gDNA.

The CDR3 loop spans 12 amino acids. Trimming stripped 6 bases from V and 0 bases from J, with 4 bases between. Looked up from germline, CDR1 is SNHLY and CDR2 is FYNNEI. Original data processing: Nucleated cell number was recorded as an estimate derived from reference gene primer amplification. Sequencing was performed with immunoSEQ multiplex PCR; in TCRdb, only in-frame clones are kept and a portion is missing. V and J calls and clone size are as listed in that table; D and trimming were resolved from the DNA. The data hold 200,000 to 250,000 clones, with 84% observed a single time. The receptor was isolated from an elderly woman with COVID-19, enrolled during active disease. The sequenced sample was peripheral blood. This chain connects TRBV2 to TRBJ2-3; D not certain. The CDR3 here is CASSTSTDTQYF. The CDR3 bases are TGTGCCAGCAGCACTAGCACAGATACGCAGTATTTT.